These T cell receptor beta chains were read from a single sample in a study of blood T cell repertoires in COVID-19. Assay: immunoSEQ multiplex PCR; the TCRdb copy retains only in-frame clones and omits some. The sample holds approximately 140,000 clones; roughly 90% are singletons and the top ten take roughly 10%. Sample: peripheral blood. The receptors originated from a man in his forties or fifties with active or convalescent COVID-19. The CDR3 runs from the conserved cysteine through the conserved F or W. D genes are given only for firm matches. Only some rows state a clone size, as once, few, many or a class for expanded clones.

j_gene	v_gene	d_gene	abundance	CDR3nt	CDR3aa
TRBJ1-1	TRBV29-1	-	once	TGCAGCGTTCAAGGACTCTACTGGAACACTGAAGCTTTCTTT	CSVQGLYWNTEAFF
TRBJ2-7	TRBV7-3	-	once	TGTGCCAGCAGCTTAACAGGGGGCGGAGGGGACGAGCAGTACTTC	CASSLTGGGGDEQYF
TRBJ1-3	TRBV2	-	-	TGTGCCAGCAGGCCGGGAACGGGGGGAAACACCATATATTTT	CASRPGTGGNTIYF
TRBJ1-3	TRBV5-4	-	-	TGTGCCAGCAGCTTGGTAGGACAGGGAAACACCATATATTTT	CASSLVGQGNTIYF
TRBJ2-1	TRBV29-1	TRBD2	-	TGCAGCGTCCTAGGACTAGCGGGAGGCTACAATGAGCAGTTCTTC	CSVLGLAGGYNEQFF
TRBJ2-7	TRBV4-2	TRBD2	-	TGTGCCAGCAGCCAGTGGACTAGCTCCTACGAGCAGTACTTC	CASSQWTSSYEQYF
TRBJ2-3	TRBV6-4	TRBD2	-	TGTGCCAGCAGTGCCTCGACTAGCGGGAGCACAGATACGCAGTATTTT	CASSASTSGSTDTQYF
TRBJ2-3	TRBV28	-	-	TGTGCCAGCAGTTTCTCGGGAACAGATACGCAGTATTTT	CASSFSGTDTQYF
TRBJ2-7	TRBV10-3	-	-	TGTGCCATCAGGACTACAGGGCCCCCGATCTCCTACGAGCAGTACTTC	CAIRTTGPPISYEQYF
TRBJ2-7	TRBV19	TRBD1	-	TGTGCCAGTAGCGGGACAGTCTCCTACGAGCAGTACTTC	CASSGTVSYEQYF
TRBJ2-7	TRBV10-3	TRBD1	-	TGTGCCATCAGACCTGACAGGGATATCTACGAGCAGTACTTC	CAIRPDRDIYEQYF
TRBJ2-7	TRBV7-9	TRBD1	-	TGTGCCAGCAGCACGCGGACAGGGGGCTTCAACGAGCAGTACTTC	CASSTRTGGFNEQYF
TRBJ2-7	TRBV29-1	TRBD2	-	TGCAGCGTTGAAGGACTAGCGGGAGCCCTACTCTACGAGCAGTACTTC	CSVEGLAGALLYEQYF
TRBJ1-2	TRBV9	TRBD1	-	TGTGCCAGCAGCCCTCGGGGACAGGGACCGAACTATGGCTACACCTTC	CASSPRGQGPNYGYTF
TRBJ1-2	TRBV27	-	-	TGTGCCAGCAGTAAAGCGGGCTATGGCTACACCTTC	CASSKAGYGYTF
TRBJ2-2	TRBV4-2	-	-	TGTGCCAGCAGCCAAGATGTGAGAGACACCGGGGAGCTGTTTTTT	CASSQDVRDTGELFF
TRBJ2-5	TRBV5-1	TRBD2	-	TGCGCCAGCAGCGACGGGGGGGGCCCCCAAGAGACCCAGTACTTC	CASSDGGGPQETQYF
TRBJ1-2	TRBV12-3/TRBV12-4	TRBD1	-	TGTGCCAGCAGTTTGGACAGGGGGCAAGGCTACACCTTC	CASSLDRGQGYTF
TRBJ2-7	TRBV6-1	TRBD2	-	TGTGCCAGCAGTGACGGACTAGCGGGAGTAGACGAGCAGTACTTC	CASSDGLAGVDEQYF
TRBJ2-1	TRBV5-1	-	-	TGCGCCAGCAGCTTGGATGGCCGCGCGGGAATGTTCAATGAGCAGTTCTTC	CASSLDGRAGMFNEQFF
TRBJ2-6	TRBV19	-	-	TGTGCCAGCGCAGGGGACGGGGCCAACGTCCTGACTTTC	CASAGDGANVLTF
TRBJ2-7	TRBV5-1	TRBD1	once	TGCGCCAGCAGTTCCCGGGACAGGAGTCCCTACGAGCAGTACTTC	CASSSRDRSPYEQYF
TRBJ1-1	TRBV19	-	-	TGTGCCAGTAGTATAGGTCCGGGGCGGGGCACTGAAGCTTTCTTT	CASSIGPGRGTEAFF
TRBJ2-3	TRBV9	TRBD2	-	TGTGCCAGCAGCGCTAGCGGGAGAACAGATACGCAGTATTTT	CASSASGRTDTQYF
TRBJ1-6	TRBV6-5	-	-	TGTGCCAGCAGTTACTCGGTAGGGAGAAATTCACCCCTCCACTTT	CASSYSVGRNSPLHF
TRBJ2-7	TRBV19	-	-	TGTGCCAGTAGTATAGATGGACAGGGACTACGCGAGCAGTACTTC	CASSIDGQGLREQYF
TRBJ2-1	TRBV24-1	TRBD1	-	TGTGCCACCAGTGATTCCCCCGGGGACAGAAAACAAGCCTACAATGAGCAGTTCTTC	CATSDSPGDRKQAYNEQFF
TRBJ2-1	TRBV5-1	TRBD2	-	TGCGCCAGCAAGCTTGGTCTTAGCGGGAGTGGGAATGAGCAGTTCTTC	CASKLGLSGSGNEQFF
TRBJ2-3	TRBV7-8	TRBD2	-	TGTGCCAGCAGCTTAGCCCCCAGCGGGACCGGCACAGATACGCAGTATTTT	CASSLAPSGTGTDTQYF
TRBJ1-2	TRBV14	TRBD1	-	TGTGCCAGCAGCCAAGAAAACAGGGGATATGGCTACACCTTC	CASSQENRGYGYTF
TRBJ2-5	TRBV6-6	-	-	TGTGCCACCACCCCTCGGAGGGAAGGAGAGACCCAGTACTTC	CATTPRREGETQYF
TRBJ2-2	TRBV3-1/TRBV3-2	-	-	TGTGCCAGCAGCCACGCAGGGGCTGCCGGGGAGCTGTTTTTT	CASSHAGAAGELFF
TRBJ2-2	TRBV12-5	TRBD1	-	TGTGCTAGTGGGGTCGGACAGGGCACCGGGGAGCTGTTTTTT	CASGVGQGTGELFF
TRBJ1-1	TRBV28	TRBD1	-	TGTGCCAGCAGTTTCATGGGACAGGGAATTTATGAAGCTTTCTTT	CASSFMGQGIYEAFF
TRBJ2-1	TRBV28	TRBD1	-	TGTGCCAGCAGTAGGCAGGGGGCTAATGAGCAGTTCTTC	CASSRQGANEQFF
TRBJ1-2	TRBV5-6	-	-	TGTGCCAGCAGCTTTATCGGGGACTATGGCTACACCTTC	CASSFIGDYGYTF
TRBJ1-6	TRBV11-3	-	-	TGTGCCAGCAGCTTAGGGGGGCCTCAGAATTCACCCCTCCACTTT	CASSLGGPQNSPLHF
TRBJ2-7	TRBV6-5	-	-	TGTGCCAGCACTAAACAGGGTTACGAGCAGTACTTC	CASTKQGYEQYF
TRBJ2-3	TRBV6-5	-	-	TGTGCCAGCAGACGGGAGAGGAGCACAGATACGCAGTATTTT	CASRRERSTDTQYF
TRBJ2-2	TRBV28	TRBD1	-	TGTGCCAGCAGACCGCTCGGACAGGGGGACGCCGGGGAGCTGTTTTTT	CASRPLGQGDAGELFF
TRBJ2-3	TRBV5-5	-	-	TGTGCCAGCAGCGTGAAAGGGACTGGAGTGGGTACGCAGTATTTT	CASSVKGTGVGTQYF
TRBJ1-1	TRBV27	-	-	TGTGCCAGCAGTTTATCGTGGGGGGCTGAAGCTTTCTTT	CASSLSWGAEAFF
TRBJ2-1	TRBV18	-	once	TGTGCCAGCTCACCACAACCAGCGGAGTTATACAATGAGCAGTTCTTC	CASSPQPAELYNEQFF
TRBJ2-3	TRBV2	-	-	TGTGCCAGCAGTGCGGGTTGGGATACGCAGTATTTT	CASSAGWDTQYF
TRBJ2-7	TRBV27	-	-	TGTGCCAGCAGACCACAAGGGGCCTCCTACGAGCAGTACTTC	CASRPQGASYEQYF
TRBJ2-3	TRBV2	-	-	TGTGCCAGCAGTGAAGCACAGAGTGATACGCAGTATTTT	CASSEAQSDTQYF
TRBJ1-1	TRBV19	-	-	TGTGCCAGTAGTATAAGCCCGGGTCTGGTGGGTGAAGCTTTCTTT	CASSISPGLVGEAFF
TRBJ1-5	TRBV3-1/TRBV3-2	TRBD1	-	TGTGCCAGCAGCCAAGGTGGACAGGGAGGGCAGCCCCAGCATTTT	CASSQGGQGGQPQHF
TRBJ1-4	TRBV19	-	-	TGTGCCAGTAGTATCGGTGGGGCAAGTGGAAAACTGTTTTTT	CASSIGGASGKLFF
TRBJ1-4	TRBV28	TRBD1	once	TGTGCCAGCAGTTTATACAGGGGCGCGTTGAATGAAAAACTGTTTTTT	CASSLYRGALNEKLFF
TRBJ1-5	TRBV19	-	-	TGTGCCAGTAGTTTGGCAGGGAAACAGCCCCAGCATTTT	CASSLAGKQPQHF